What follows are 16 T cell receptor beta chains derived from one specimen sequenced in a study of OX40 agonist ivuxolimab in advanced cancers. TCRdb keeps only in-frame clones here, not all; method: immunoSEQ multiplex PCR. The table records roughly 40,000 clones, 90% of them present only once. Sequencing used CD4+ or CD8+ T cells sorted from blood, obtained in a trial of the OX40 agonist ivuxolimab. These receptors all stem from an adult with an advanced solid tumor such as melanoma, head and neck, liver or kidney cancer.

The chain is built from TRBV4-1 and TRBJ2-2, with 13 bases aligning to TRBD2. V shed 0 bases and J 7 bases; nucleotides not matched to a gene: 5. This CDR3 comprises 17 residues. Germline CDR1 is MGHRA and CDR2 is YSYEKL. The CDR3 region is CASSQEGLAGAGGELFF. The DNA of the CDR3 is TGCGCCAGCAGCCAAGAAGGACTAGCGGGAGCTGGCGGGGAGCTGTTTTTT.

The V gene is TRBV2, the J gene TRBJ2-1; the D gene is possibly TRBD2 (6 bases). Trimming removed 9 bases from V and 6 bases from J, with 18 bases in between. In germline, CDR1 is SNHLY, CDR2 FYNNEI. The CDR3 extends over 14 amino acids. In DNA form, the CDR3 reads TGTGCCAGGGACCTTGGCGGGATCTCCAATGAGCAGTTCTTC. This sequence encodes CARDLGGISNEQFF.

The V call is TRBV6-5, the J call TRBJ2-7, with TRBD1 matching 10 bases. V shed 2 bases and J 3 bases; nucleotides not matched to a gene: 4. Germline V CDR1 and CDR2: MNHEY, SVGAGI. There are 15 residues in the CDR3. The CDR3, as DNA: TGTGCCAGCAGTTACGGGACAGGGGACCTCTACGAGCAGTACTTC. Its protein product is CASSYGTGDLYEQYF.

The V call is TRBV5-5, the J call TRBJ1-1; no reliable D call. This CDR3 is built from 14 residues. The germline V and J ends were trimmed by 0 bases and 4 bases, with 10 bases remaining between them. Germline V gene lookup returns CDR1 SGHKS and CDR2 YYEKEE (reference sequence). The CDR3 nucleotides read TGTGCCAGCAGCTTGGGGGTGAGTTCCACTGAAGCTTTCTTT. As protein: CASSLGVSSTEAFF.

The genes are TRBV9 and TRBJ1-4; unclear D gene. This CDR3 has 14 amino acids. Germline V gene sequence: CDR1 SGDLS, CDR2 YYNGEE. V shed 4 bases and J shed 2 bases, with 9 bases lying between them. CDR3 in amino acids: CASSPSTTNEKLFF. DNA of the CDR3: TGTGCCAGCAGCCCGTCGACTACTAATGAAAAACTGTTTTTT.

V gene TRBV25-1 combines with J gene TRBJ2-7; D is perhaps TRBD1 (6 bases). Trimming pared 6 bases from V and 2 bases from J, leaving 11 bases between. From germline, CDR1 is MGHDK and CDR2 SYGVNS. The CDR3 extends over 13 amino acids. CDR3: CASSPQGPYEQYF. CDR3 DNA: TGTGCCAGCAGCCCCCAGGGGCCCTACGAGCAGTACTTC.

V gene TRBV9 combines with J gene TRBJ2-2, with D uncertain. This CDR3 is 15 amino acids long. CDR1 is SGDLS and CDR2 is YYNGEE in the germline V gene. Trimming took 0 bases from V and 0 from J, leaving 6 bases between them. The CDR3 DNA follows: TGTGCCAGCAGCGTAGACCTAACGAACACCGGGGAGCTGTTTTTT. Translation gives CASSVDLTNTGELFF.

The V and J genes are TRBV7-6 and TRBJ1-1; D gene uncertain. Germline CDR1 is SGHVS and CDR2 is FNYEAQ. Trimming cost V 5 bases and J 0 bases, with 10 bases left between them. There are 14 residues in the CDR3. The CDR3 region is CASSQDTVNTEAFF. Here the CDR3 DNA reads TGTGCCAGCAGCCAAGACACAGTGAACACTGAAGCTTTCTTT.

The CDR3 region has the DNA TGTGCCTGGAGTCCACTACTAGGTGTCGGGGAGCTGTTTTTT. Translating gives CAWSPLLGVGELFF. The chain recombines TRBV30 with TRBJ2-2; TRBD2 might be the D (5 bases). The V end lost 2 bases, the J end lost 7 bases, and 14 bases lay between the germline ends. The CDR3 is 14 residues long. Germline V gives CDR1 GTSNPN, CDR2 SVGIG (reference sequence).

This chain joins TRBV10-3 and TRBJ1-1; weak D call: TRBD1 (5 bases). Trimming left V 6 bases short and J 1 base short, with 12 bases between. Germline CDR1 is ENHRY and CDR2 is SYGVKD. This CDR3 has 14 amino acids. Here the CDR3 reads CAISRDGPNTEAFF. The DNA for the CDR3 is TGTGCCATCAGCCGGGACGGCCCGAACACTGAAGCTTTCTTT.

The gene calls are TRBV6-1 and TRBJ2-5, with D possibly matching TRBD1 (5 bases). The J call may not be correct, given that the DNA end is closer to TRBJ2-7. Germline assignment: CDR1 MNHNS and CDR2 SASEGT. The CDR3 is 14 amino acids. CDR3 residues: CASSEYGAPYEQYF. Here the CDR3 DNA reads TGTGCCAGCAGTGAATATGGGGCGCCCTACGAGCAGTACTTC.

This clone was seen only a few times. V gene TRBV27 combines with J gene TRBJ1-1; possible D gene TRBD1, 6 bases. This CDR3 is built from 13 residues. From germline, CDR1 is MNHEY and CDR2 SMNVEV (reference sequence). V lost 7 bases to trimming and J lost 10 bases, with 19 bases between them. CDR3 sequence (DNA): TGTGCCAGCAAGTTTAGGGAGGGGGGAAGAGCTTTCTTT. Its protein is CASKFREGGRAFF.

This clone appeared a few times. The CDR3 sequence: CASAGDNQPQHF. The CDR3 region has the DNA TGTGCCAGCGCAGGGGACAATCAGCCCCAGCATTTT. This rearrangement joins TRBV6-4 to TRBJ1-5; a possible D gene is TRBD1 (6 bases). Germline V gives CDR1 MRHNA, CDR2 SNTAGT. The germline V and J ends were trimmed by 8 bases and 3 bases, with 8 bases remaining between them. CDR3 size: 12 residues.

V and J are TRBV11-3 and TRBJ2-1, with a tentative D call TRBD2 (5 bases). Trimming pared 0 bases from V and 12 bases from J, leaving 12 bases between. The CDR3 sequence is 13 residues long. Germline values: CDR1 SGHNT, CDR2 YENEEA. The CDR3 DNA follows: TGTGCCAGCAGCTTAGATCACGTCGGAGGGCAGTTCTTC. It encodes CASSLDHVGGQFF. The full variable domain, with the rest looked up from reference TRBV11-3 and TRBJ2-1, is EAGVVQSPRYKIIEKKQPVAFWCNPISGHNTLYWYLQNLGQGPELLIRYENEEAVDDSQLPKDRFSAERLKGVDSTLKIQPAELGDSAVYLCASSLDHVGGQFFGPGTRLTVL.

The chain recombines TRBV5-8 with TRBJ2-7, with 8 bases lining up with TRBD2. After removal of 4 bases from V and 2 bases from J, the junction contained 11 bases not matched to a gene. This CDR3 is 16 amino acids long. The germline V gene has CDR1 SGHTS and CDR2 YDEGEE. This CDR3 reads CASSGRGAAGTYEQYF. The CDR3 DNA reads TGTGCCAGCAGCGGGCGGGGGGCGGCAGGAACCTACGAGCAGTACTTC.

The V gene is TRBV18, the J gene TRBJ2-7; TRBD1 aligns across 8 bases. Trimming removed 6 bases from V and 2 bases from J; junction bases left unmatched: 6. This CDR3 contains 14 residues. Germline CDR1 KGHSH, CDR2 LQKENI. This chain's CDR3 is CASSTGTGPYEQYF. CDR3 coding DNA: TGTGCCAGCTCGACCGGGACAGGTCCCTACGAGCAGTACTTC. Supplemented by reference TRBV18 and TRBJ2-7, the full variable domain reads NAGVMQNPRHLVRRRGQEARLRCSPMKGHSHVYWYRQLPEEGLKFMVYLQKENIIDESGMPKERFSAEFPKEGPSILRIQQVVRGDSAAYFCASSTGTGPYEQYFGPGTRLTVT.